Below are 29 T cell receptor beta chains sequenced from a single sample in a study of blood T cell repertoires in COVID-19. The data were produced by immunoSEQ multiplex PCR, yet TCRdb's version contains in-frame clones alone and is incomplete. Of some 300,000 clones listed, 88% are singletons. Sequencing input: peripheral blood. The receptors were gathered from a woman aged 30 to 39 who had recovered from COVID-19.

This clone was seen more than once but under ten times. This chain uses TRBV4-1 with TRBJ2-1, with no clear D. From germline, CDR1 is MGHRA and CDR2 YSYEKL. Trimming removed 1 base at V and 4 bases at J, with 11 bases between. CDR3 length: 15 residues. The CDR3 protein is CASSQGSPRYNEQFF. CDR3 DNA: TGCGCCAGCAGCCAAGGGTCTCCTAGGTACAATGAGCAGTTCTTC.

The chain is built from TRBV7-3 and TRBJ2-3; D remains ambiguous. The CDR3 extends over 15 amino acids. V was trimmed by 5 bases and J by 4 bases, leaving 16 bases between them. Germline CDR1 reads SGHTA; CDR2 reads FQGTGA. As DNA, the CDR3 is TGTGCCAGCAGCCTCGACGACGCGGCATCAGATACGCAGTATTTT. As protein: CASSLDDAASDTQYF.

The gene calls are TRBV4-2 and TRBJ1-3, with D tentatively TRBD1 (6 bases). This CDR3 is built from 15 residues. Germline values: CDR1 LGHNA, CDR2 YNFKEQ. V was trimmed by 2 bases and J by 4 bases, leaving 12 bases between them. The CDR3 nucleotides are TGTGCCAGCAGCCAAAACACAGGGTCGGGAAACACCATATATTTT. This encodes CASSQNTGSGNTIYF.

CDR3 DNA: TGCGCCAGCAGCCAGATAAGTTCAGGGTCGACGAAGACTAGCACAGATACGCAGTATTTT. Translated, it gives CASSQISSGSTKTSTDTQYF. The V and J genes are TRBV5-1 and TRBJ2-3; TRBD1 is a possible D gene (5 bases). The CDR3 has 20 residues. Germline values: CDR1 SGHRS, CDR2 YFSETQ. V was cut by 4 bases and J by 0 bases, with 27 bases left in between.

The chain couples TRBV5-1 to TRBJ2-7, with 8 positions matching TRBD2. Germline V gives CDR1 SGHRS, CDR2 YFSETQ. CDR3 size: 14 residues. Losses at the gene ends were 4 bases for V and 9 bases for J; bases not matched to a gene: 12. This CDR3 is CASSARVRGVGQYF. DNA for the CDR3: TGCGCCAGCAGCGCACGGGTGCGGGGGGTCGGGCAGTACTTC.

V is TRBV9 and J is TRBJ1-1; the D gene is possibly TRBD1 (6 bases). CDR3 length: 15 residues. V dropped 2 bases and J dropped 4 bases, with 15 bases sitting between them. Germline CDR1 SGDLS, CDR2 YYNGEE. The CDR3 is CASSVPPTGTTEAFF. In nucleotides, the CDR3 is TGTGCCAGCAGCGTTCCCCCAACAGGGACCACTGAAGCTTTCTTT.

The V call is TRBV7-2, the J call TRBJ2-3; D call uncertain. Germline V gene lookup returns CDR1 SGHTA and CDR2 FQGNSA. Deletions cut 5 bases from V and 4 bases from J, with 10 bases between. The CDR3 totals 13 residues. CDR3 coding DNA: TGTGCCAGCAGCAGCGATGCCGCAGATACGCAGTATTTT. Its translation is CASSSDAADTQYF. Based on the CDR3 plus reference TRBV7-2 and TRBJ2-3, the full variable domain is GAGVSQSPSNKVTEKGKDVELRCDPISGHTALYWYRQSLGQGLEFLIYFQGNSAPDKSGLPSDRFSAERTGGSVSTLTIQRTQQEDSAVYLCASSSDAADTQYFGPGTRLTVL.

The V gene is TRBV9, the J gene TRBJ1-5, with TRBD1 matching 7 bases. The CDR3 is made up of 14 amino acids. Per germline, CDR1 SGDLS and CDR2 YYNGEE. With 4 bases clipped from V and 1 base from J, the junction kept 2 bases outside the gene matches. CDR3 loop: CASSQQGSNQPQHF. In DNA, the CDR3 is TGTGCCAGCAGCCAACAGGGGAGCAATCAGCCCCAGCATTTT. The variable domain in full, with the rest retrieved from reference TRBV9 and TRBJ1-5, is DSGVTQTPKHLITATGQRVTLRCSPRSGDLSVYWYQQSLDQGLQFLIQYYNGEERAKGNILERFSAQQFPDLHSELNLSSLELGDSALYFCASSQQGSNQPQHFGDGTRLSIL.

This chain uses TRBV7-9 with TRBJ2-5; 9 nucleotides align to TRBD2. After removal of 5 bases from V and 5 bases from J, the junction contained 3 bases not matched to a gene. This CDR3 region has 13 residues. CDR1 and CDR2 from the germline V gene are SEHNR and FQNEAQ (reference sequence). CDR3 DNA: TGTGCCAGCAGCAATAGCGGGGGCGAGACCCAGTACTTC. Protein: CASSNSGGETQYF.

The chain uses TRBV2 and TRBJ1-2; 12 nucleotides agree with TRBD1. Per the germline V gene, CDR1 is SNHLY and CDR2 is FYNNEI. After removal of 6 bases from V and 0 bases from J, the junction contained 5 bases not matched to a gene. CDR3 length: 16 residues. CDR3 sequence: CASRGQGASTNYGYTF. The CDR3 nucleotides read TGTGCCAGCAGGGGACAGGGGGCTTCAACTAACTATGGCTACACCTTC.

The chain recombines TRBV2 with TRBJ2-7; 10 nucleotides line up with TRBD1. CDR3 length equals 13 residues. The germline CDR1 and CDR2 sequences are SNHLY and FYNNEI. The junction had 5 bases not matched to a gene; V was cut back by 10 bases and J by 2 bases. This CDR3 reads CAISGTGAYEQYF. CDR3 DNA: TGTGCCATCTCCGGGACAGGGGCCTACGAGCAGTACTTC.

V usage is TRBV7-2 and J usage is TRBJ1-4, with TRBD1 identical over 8 bases. Losses at the gene ends were 5 bases for V and 7 bases for J; bases not matched to a gene: 6. Germline values: CDR1 SGHTA, CDR2 FQGNSA. The CDR3 spans 14 residues. The CDR3 loop reads CASSQRTGTEKLFF. CDR3 DNA: TGTGCCAGCAGCCAAAGGACAGGGACTGAAAAACTGTTTTTT.

The chain joins TRBV7-9 to TRBJ2-2; D is undetermined. The germline V gene encodes CDR1 SEHNR and CDR2 FQNEAQ (reference sequence). This CDR3 is 15 amino acids long. V was shortened by 3 bases and J by 1 base, with 9 bases between the two germline ends. Here the CDR3 DNA reads TGTGCCAGCAGCTTGGGCATTTTGAACACCGGGGAGCTGTTTTTT. The encoded protein is CASSLGILNTGELFF.

The J gene is TRBJ2-5, the V gene TRBV30, with 10 bases matching TRBD2. J gave up 2 bases and V 3 bases, and 6 bases lay outside the gene matches. The CDR3 contains 15 residues. Germline values: CDR1 GTSNPN, CDR2 SVGIG (reference sequence). CDR3 protein: CAWRKGLAVQETQYF. CDR3 coding DNA: TGTGCCTGGAGGAAAGGACTAGCGGTGCAAGAGACCCAGTACTTC.

Written as DNA, the CDR3 is TGTGCCAGCAGACCAAGAGTCGGTCATAATTCACCCCTCCACTTT. This encodes CASRPRVGHNSPLHF. The genes are TRBV5-6 and TRBJ1-6, with unresolved D. This CDR3 spans 15 amino acids. The germline gives CDR1 SGHDT, CDR2 YYEEEE. Trimming took 5 bases from V and 5 from J, leaving 14 bases between them.

This clone was picked up a small number of times. The genes are TRBV6-4 and TRBJ1-1, with D unresolved. From germline, CDR1 is MRHNA and CDR2 SNTAGT. The germline V and J ends were trimmed by 3 bases and 1 base, with 9 bases remaining between them. The CDR3 totals 14 residues. CDR3 sequence reads: CASSETGANTEAFF. For the CDR3, the DNA is TGTGCCAGCAGTGAAACGGGAGCGAACACTGAAGCTTTCTTT.

This clone was seen a handful of times. The CDR3 sequence is CASSLTGSGNTIYF. For the CDR3, the DNA is TGTGCCAGCAGCTTGACAGGGTCCGGAAACACCATATATTTT. The chain links TRBV7-8 to TRBJ1-3, with 7 bases aligning to TRBD1. J lost 4 bases, V lost 3 bases, and 3 bases had no gene match. Germline lookup yields CDR1 SGHVS and CDR2 FQNEAQ. CDR3 length: 14 amino acids.

The V and J genes are TRBV5-4 and TRBJ2-7; D might be TRBD1 (6 bases). CDR1 is SGHNT and CDR2 is YYREEE in the germline V gene (reference sequence). The CDR3 sequence is 14 residues long. V was clipped by 1 base and J by 3 bases, with 11 bases between them. CDR3 nucleotide sequence: TGTGCCAGCAGCTTGTCTGACAGGCGCTACGAGCAGTACTTC. It is translated as CASSLSDRRYEQYF.

The CDR3 region is CASSLSWSFRLTAAKEKLFF. In nucleotides, the CDR3 is TGTGCCAGCAGTTTATCGTGGTCGTTCCGTTTAACGGCGGCAAAGGAAAAACTGTTTTTT. J is TRBJ1-4 and V is TRBV28; no clear D. Germline V gene lookup returns CDR1 MDHEN and CDR2 SYDVKM. This CDR3 has 20 amino acids. The V end was cut by 1 base, the J end by 8 bases, with 29 bases between.

This rearrangement joins TRBV27 to TRBJ2-5, with 7 bases identical to TRBD2. Looked up from germline, CDR1 is MNHEY and CDR2 is SMNVEV (reference sequence). V dropped 0 bases and J dropped 2; count of bases not matched to a gene: 6. The CDR3 has 16 residues. The CDR3, as DNA: TGTGCCAGCAGTTTATCTCTGGGACTACCGCAAGAGACCCAGTACTTC. Translation gives CASSLSLGLPQETQYF.

The chain combines TRBV11-2 with TRBJ2-7; D remains unclear. Germline V gene lookup returns CDR1 SGHAT and CDR2 FQNNGV. V dropped 1 base and J dropped 4 bases, with 8 bases sitting between them. The CDR3 length is 13 residues. The CDR3 DNA reads as TGTGCCAGCAGCTTAGTTACTAAGTACGAGCAGTACTTC. Its protein product is CASSLVTKYEQYF.

The gene calls are TRBV18 and TRBJ2-1, with 16 bases fitting TRBD2. The CDR3 totals 19 residues. CDR1 KGHSH and CDR2 LQKENI come from the germline V gene. The trim removed 3 bases at V and 4 bases at J, leaving 9 bases unmatched. The CDR3 protein is CASSPPGLAGGPGYNEQFF. Here the CDR3 DNA reads TGTGCCAGCTCACCCCCGGGACTAGCGGGGGGGCCCGGATACAATGAGCAGTTCTTC.

The rearrangement joins TRBV5-1 to TRBJ2-7; D is undetermined. This CDR3 region has 14 residues. CDR1 and CDR2 from the germline V gene are SGHRS and YFSETQ. V lost 4 bases to trimming and J lost 1 base, with 12 bases between them. CDR3 sequence reads: CASSAGTPSYEQYF. The CDR3, as DNA: TGCGCCAGCAGCGCAGGTACTCCGTCCTACGAGCAGTACTTC.

This chain connects TRBV5-1 to TRBJ1-4; D uncertain. V was pared by 0 bases and J by 7 bases, with 13 bases between. Germline V CDR1 and CDR2: SGHRS, YFSETQ. This CDR3 comprises 15 residues. The CDR3 DNA sequence: TGCGCCAGCAGCTTGGCACTCATCGGAGGTGAAAAACTGTTTTTT. Its translation: CASSLALIGGEKLFF.

The chain has TRBV4-3 and TRBJ1-2; TRBD1 matches 9 bases. Germline assignment: CDR1 LGHNA and CDR2 YSLEER. This CDR3 region has 13 residues. The V gene end was trimmed by 11 bases and the J gene end by 3 bases; junction bases not matched to a gene: 7. Here the CDR3 reads CAAGTGYHYGYTF. The CDR3 region has the DNA TGCGCCGCTGGGACAGGGTATCACTATGGCTACACCTTC.

V gene TRBV24-1 combines with J gene TRBJ2-3; 7 nucleotides match TRBD1. The trim removed 4 bases at V and 4 bases at J, leaving 4 bases unmatched. Germline V CDR1 and CDR2: KGHDR, SFDVKD. The CDR3 consists of 14 residues. The DNA of the CDR3 is TGTGCCACCAGTGACCCAGGACAGGCAGATACGCAGTATTTT. This translates into CATSDPGQADTQYF.

This clone occurred once. The chain links TRBV29-1 to TRBJ2-7, with D possibly matching TRBD1 (6 bases). Germline CDR1 SQVTM, CDR2 ANQGSEA. The V gene lost 6 bases and the J gene lost 6 bases, with 18 bases spanning the gap. The CDR3 contains 13 residues. Here the CDR3 DNA reads TGCAGCGTGCGGACGGAGGCCAGGGGCGAGCAGTACTTC. This gives the protein CSVRTEARGEQYF.

The V call is TRBV2, the J call TRBJ1-1; D not resolved. This CDR3 region has 12 residues. Per the germline V gene, CDR1 is SNHLY and CDR2 is FYNNEI. The V end lost 3 bases, the J end lost 1 base, and 3 bases lay between the germline ends. The CDR3 here is CASSDRNTEAFF. The CDR3 bases are TGTGCCAGCAGTGACAGGAACACTGAAGCTTTCTTT.

The chain employs TRBV5-5 and TRBJ1-3; possible D gene TRBD1, 5 bases. The CDR3 totals 17 residues. The V end was cut by 2 bases, the J end by 0 bases, with 15 bases between. Germline V gene lookup returns CDR1 SGHKS and CDR2 YYEKEE (reference sequence). The CDR3 DNA follows: TGTGCCAGCAGCTTTTGGGGGGACCCGCGCTCTGGAAACACCATATATTTT. Protein: CASSFWGDPRSGNTIYF. Using reference TRBV5-5 and TRBJ1-3 for the parts outside the CDR3, the full variable domain is DAGVTQSPTHLIKTRGQQVTLRCSPISGHKSVSWYQQVLGQGPQFIFQYYEKEERGRGNFPDRFSARQFPNYSSELNVNALLLGDSALYLCASSFWGDPRSGNTIYFGEGSWLTVV.